This T cell receptor beta chain was recorded in a study of OX40 agonist ivuxolimab in advanced cancers. Study details: Patients with hepatocellular carcinoma, melanoma, renal cell or head and neck cancer made up the dose-escalation patients. Whole-study findings and limits: In the 0.1-3.0 mg/kg groups, partial responders showed among the lowest expansion. Expanded clones were, on average, more numerous among CD8+ T cells than CD4+.

Patients with autoimmune history or systemic immunosuppression were excluded. The repertoire was sequenced with immunoSEQ multiplex PCR; TCRdb's copy has only in-frame clones and lacks some. The table has tens of thousands of clones, 75% to 85% seen once. Remarks on this clone: Its specificity is unknown.

The sample was CD4+ or CD8+ T cells sorted from blood, taken in a trial of the OX40 agonist ivuxolimab. This sequence was found in an adult with an advanced solid tumor such as melanoma, head and neck, liver or kidney cancer.

CDR3 nucleotide sequence: TGTGCCAGTAGTATAGGGGGGAACTATGGCTACACCTTC. Its protein product is CASSIGGNYGYTF. This sequence joins TRBV19 and TRBJ1-2, with a possible D match to TRBD1 (5 bases). Germline V CDR1 and CDR2: LNHDA, SQIVND (reference sequence). CDR3 size: 13 residues. Trimming removed 1 base from V and 2 bases from J, with 5 bases in between.